The 19 T cell receptor beta chains listed next were all sequenced from one sample in a study of blood T cell repertoires in COVID-19. TCRdb's table, derived via immunoSEQ multiplex PCR, lists solely in-frame clones and lacks some. The table has approximately 100,000 clones, 92% seen once; the top ten hold approximately 5.7%. The sequenced sample consisted of peripheral blood. The receptors shown here come from a man aged 50 or older with active COVID-19.

The rearrangement joins TRBV6-5 to TRBJ1-1; TRBD1 agrees at 9 bases. V lost 8 bases and J lost 5; bases outside the gene matches: 12. This CDR3 is built from 15 residues. Germline V gene lookup returns CDR1 MNHEY and CDR2 SVGAGI. The CDR3 DNA follows: TGTGCCAGCTCCCGGGACAGGGTAGGTTGGACTGAAGCTTTCTTT. Its translation: CASSRDRVGWTEAFF.

The chain couples TRBV28 to TRBJ1-5; D is unresolved. The CDR3 has 10 residues. Per the germline V gene, CDR1 is MDHEN and CDR2 is SYDVKM. The ends were cut back, 11 bases at V and 9 bases at J, with 11 bases in the middle. The CDR3 spells CAVHSWPQHF. CDR3 sequence (DNA): TGTGCCGTCCACAGTTGGCCCCAGCATTTT.

The J gene is TRBJ2-1, the V gene TRBV7-9; 7 positions match TRBD1. Germline loops: CDR1 SEHNR, CDR2 FQNEAQ (reference sequence). J gave up 2 bases and V 5 bases, and 6 bases lay outside the gene matches. The CDR3 length is 15 residues. The CDR3 spells CASSPRTGAYNEQFF. The CDR3 bases are TGTGCCAGCAGCCCCCGAACAGGGGCCTACAATGAGCAGTTCTTC.

The J gene is TRBJ2-1, the V gene TRBV7-2; 8 bases fit TRBD2. This CDR3 has 15 amino acids. Trimming cost V 2 bases and J 7 bases; bases outside gene matches: 7. The germline CDR1 and CDR2 sequences are SGHTA and FQGNSA. The CDR3 DNA reads TGTGCCAGCAGCTTACAAAGCGGGAGCGCGAATGAGCAGTTCTTC. The encoded protein is CASSLQSGSANEQFF.

The V call is TRBV7-9, the J call TRBJ2-7; 11 bases fit TRBD1. Germline trimming cut 3 bases from V and 5 bases from J; bases unmatched to any gene: 6. CDR1 SEHNR and CDR2 FQNEAQ come from the germline V gene (reference sequence). The CDR3 consists of 15 residues. CDR3 in amino acids: CASSFGQGASDEQYF. The CDR3 DNA reads as TGTGCCAGCAGCTTTGGACAGGGGGCATCCGACGAGCAGTACTTC.

The rearrangement joins TRBV7-9 to TRBJ2-3; D unclear. Germline CDR1 reads SEHNR; CDR2 reads FQNEAQ (reference sequence). The CDR3 runs 15 residues. V was clipped by 4 bases and J by 3 bases, with 14 bases between them. CDR3 bases: TGTGCCAGCAGCTCACCGAGCAGGCCGACAGATACGCAGTATTTT. Its translation: CASSSPSRPTDTQYF.

This chain connects TRBV3-1 (or the pseudogene TRBV3-2) to TRBJ1-1; weak D call: TRBD1 (6 bases). V was cut by 3 bases and J by 7 bases, with 18 bases left in between. The CDR3 contains 15 residues. Germline CDR1 and CDR2: LGHDT and YNNKEL (reference sequence). The CDR3, as DNA: TGTGCCAGCAGCCAGCCTGACAGGCTTCGGGGTGAAGCTTTCTTT. Protein product: CASSQPDRLRGEAFF.

The V gene is TRBV10-2, the J gene TRBJ2-1; TRBD2 aligns across 13 bases. Germline CDR1 reads WSHSY; CDR2 reads SAAADI. The CDR3 sequence is 16 residues long. The V and J ends lost 6 bases and 9 bases, in that order; junction bases with no gene match: 11. The CDR3 nucleotides read TGCGCCAGCAGCCCTTTACTAGCGGGAGGGCCAGGTGAGCAGTTCTTC. Translation: CASSPLLAGGPGEQFF.

The CDR3 loop is CASSGGNSPLHF. Here the CDR3 DNA reads TGTGCCAGCAGTGGAGGAAATTCACCCCTCCACTTT. The chain couples TRBV2 to TRBJ1-6; D is unclear. The CDR3 totals 12 residues. The V end was cut by 4 bases, the J end by 7 bases, with 5 bases between. Germline CDR1 and CDR2: SNHLY and FYNNEI.

In this sample, this clone turned up once. The chain has TRBV7-2 and TRBJ1-3; TRBD1 might be the D (5 bases). The germline CDR1 and CDR2 sequences are SGHTA and FQGNSA. Trimming cost V 3 bases and J 0 bases, with 15 bases left between them. CDR3 length equals 17 residues. The CDR3 region is CASSFQTETDSGNTIYF. CDR3 in DNA: TGTGCCAGCAGCTTCCAGACAGAGACGGACTCTGGAAACACCATATATTTT. Looking up the rest from reference TRBV7-2 and TRBJ1-3 gives the full variable domain: GAGVSQSPSNKVTEKGKDVELRCDPISGHTALYWYRQSLGQGLEFLIYFQGNSAPDKSGLPSDRFSAERTGGSVSTLTIQRTQQEDSAVYLCASSFQTETDSGNTIYFGEGSWLTVV.

The chain uses TRBV2 and TRBJ2-2; D gene ambiguous. From germline, CDR1 is SNHLY and CDR2 FYNNEI. V shed 2 bases and J shed 8 bases, with 15 bases lying between them. The CDR3 is 15 amino acids. The CDR3 nucleotides read TGTGCCAGCAGTGAATTGACTCTGCCCGGGGGGGAGCTGTTTTTT. Encoded protein: CASSELTLPGGELFF.

About this clone: At the DNA level, this CDR3 is encoded by other sequences in the same sample as well. The J gene is TRBJ2-3, the V gene TRBV29-1; weak D call: TRBD2 (6 bases). The CDR3 extends over 13 amino acids. The ends were cut back, 4 bases at V and 4 bases at J, with 12 bases in the middle. CDR1 and CDR2 (germline): SQVTM, ANQGSEA. The CDR3 DNA reads TGCAGCGTTGGGGCCAGCGGGTCAGATACGCAGTATTTT. Its protein product is CSVGASGSDTQYF.

The rearrangement links TRBV16 to TRBJ1-3; TRBD1 is a possible D gene (6 bases). The CDR3 contains 16 residues. Between the trimmed V and J ends, which lost 2 bases and 1 base, there was a span of 12 bases. Germline CDR1 is KGHSY and CDR2 is FQNENV. CDR3 residues: CASSQDGGASGNTIYF. CDR3 nucleotide sequence: TGTGCCAGCAGCCAAGATGGGGGCGCATCTGGAAACACCATATATTTT.

The chain couples TRBV5-8 to TRBJ2-1; 7 bases are a match to TRBD2. V was pared by 0 bases and J by 8 bases, with 14 bases of the junction left unmatched. The germline V gene has CDR1 SGHTS and CDR2 YDEGEE. There are 17 residues in the CDR3. The CDR3 region has the DNA TGTGCCAGCAGCTTGGCCGAGGCGGGAGTCGTCTTGGATGAGCAGTTCTTC. Translating gives CASSLAEAGVVLDEQFF.

The V and J genes are TRBV28 and TRBJ1-2; TRBD1 aligns across 7 bases. The CDR3 spans 12 residues. The germline V gene encodes CDR1 MDHEN and CDR2 SYDVKM. V trimming: 6 bases; J trimming: 4 bases; junction bases outside the gene matches: 2. The CDR3 reads CASRDRIYGYTF. The CDR3 coding sequence is TGTGCCAGCAGGGACAGGATCTATGGCTACACCTTC.

The J gene is TRBJ2-1, the V gene TRBV28, with 8 positions matching TRBD1. The length of the CDR3 is 14 residues. Losses at the gene ends were 5 bases for V and 10 bases for J; bases not matched to a gene: 10. CDR1 is MDHEN, CDR2 SYDVKM, per germline. DNA for the CDR3: TGTGCCAGCAGTCCCGGACAGGGTTTGAGGGAGCAGTTCTTC. Amino acid sequence: CASSPGQGLREQFF.

The J gene is TRBJ2-5, the V gene TRBV7-2, with D tentatively TRBD2 (5 bases). Between the trimmed V and J ends, which lost 1 base and 2 bases, there was a span of 11 bases. The CDR3 loop spans 15 amino acids. Germline V gene sequence: CDR1 SGHTA, CDR2 FQGNSA. CDR3 DNA sequence: TGTGCCAGCAGCTTAGTAGGGAGCTGGCAAGAGACCCAGTACTTC. It specifies CASSLVGSWQETQYF.

The V call is TRBV28, the J call TRBJ1-2, with 8 bases lining up with TRBD1. V shed 4 bases and J 7 bases; nucleotides not matched to a gene: 14. Germline-derived CDR1 and CDR2 are MDHEN and SYDVKM. This CDR3 comprises 16 residues. CDR3 loop: CASSSPIRGRGAGYTF. Here the CDR3 DNA reads TGTGCCAGCAGTTCTCCAATCAGGGGGCGTGGGGCTGGCTACACCTTC.

The chain couples TRBV4-1 to TRBJ2-7, with D unclear. The CDR3 has 18 amino acids. Trimming left V 1 base short and J 4 bases short, with 23 bases between. Germline V gives CDR1 MGHRA, CDR2 YSYEKL. CDR3 in DNA: TGCGCCAGCAGCCAAGTTCTTAGACCCGGCAGGATCTCGTACGAGCAGTACTTC. Protein sequence: CASSQVLRPGRISYEQYF.